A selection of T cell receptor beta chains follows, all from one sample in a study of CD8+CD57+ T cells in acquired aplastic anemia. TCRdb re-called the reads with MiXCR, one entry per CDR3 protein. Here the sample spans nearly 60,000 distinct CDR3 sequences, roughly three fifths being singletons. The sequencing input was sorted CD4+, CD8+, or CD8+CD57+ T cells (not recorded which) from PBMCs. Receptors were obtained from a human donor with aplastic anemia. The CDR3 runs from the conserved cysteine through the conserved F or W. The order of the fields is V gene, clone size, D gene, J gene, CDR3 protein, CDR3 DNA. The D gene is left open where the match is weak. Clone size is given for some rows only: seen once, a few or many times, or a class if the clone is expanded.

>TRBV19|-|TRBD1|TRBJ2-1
CASSKPGQGANEQFF
TGTGCCAGTAGTAAACCGGGACAGGGGGCGAATGAGCAGTTCTTC
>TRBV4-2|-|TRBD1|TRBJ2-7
CASSPWDRAGGSYEQYF
TGTGCCAGCAGCCCCTGGGATAGGGCAGGGGGATCCTACGAGCAGTACTTC
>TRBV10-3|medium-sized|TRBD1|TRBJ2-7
CAINGQDSYEQYF
TGTGCCATCAACGGACAGGACTCCTACGAGCAGTACTTC
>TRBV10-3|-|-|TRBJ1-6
CAISELWARPAGNSPLHF
TGTGCCATCAGTGAGCTTTGGGCCCGCCCTGCAGGCAATTCACCCCTCCACTTC
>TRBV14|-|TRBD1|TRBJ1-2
CASSQGQGRSYGYTF
TGTGCCAGCAGCCAAGGACAGGGAAGAAGCTATGGCTACACCTTC
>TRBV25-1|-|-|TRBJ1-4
CASSEKYEKLFF
TGTGCCAGCAGTGAAAAGTATGAAAAACTGTTTTTT
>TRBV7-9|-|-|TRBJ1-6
CASSLRPNSPLHF
TGTGCCAGCAGCCTCCGACCGAATTCACCCCTCCACTTT
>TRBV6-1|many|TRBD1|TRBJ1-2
CASSESGTDNGYTF
TGTGCCAGCAGTGAATCCGGGACAGACAATGGCTACACCTTC
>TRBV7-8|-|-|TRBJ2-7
CASSLGPTAYEQYF
TGTGCCAGCAGCTTAGGACCGACGGCCTACGAGCAGTACTTC
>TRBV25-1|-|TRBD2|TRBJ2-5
CASSESLAGETQYF
TGTGCCAGCAGTGAATCACTAGCGGGAGAGACCCAGTACTTC
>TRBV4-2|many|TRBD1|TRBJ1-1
CASSQGEGTVLEDTEAFF
TGTGCCAGCAGCCAAGGGGAGGGGACAGTCCTAGAGGACACTGAAGCTTTCTTT
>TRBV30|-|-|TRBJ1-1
CAWNVGRDTEAFF
TGTGCCTGGAACGTAGGGCGGGACACTGAAGCTTTCTTT
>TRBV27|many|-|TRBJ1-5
CASGLKGSNQPQHF
TGTGCCAGCGGGTTGAAGGGCTCGAATCAGCCCCAGCATTTT
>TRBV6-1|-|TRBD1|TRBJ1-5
CASSELGQGSQPQHF
TGTGCCAGCAGTGAACTTGGACAGGGCAGTCAGCCCCAGCATTTT
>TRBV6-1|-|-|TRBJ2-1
CASSPLGGGSYNEQFF
TGTGCCAGCAGTCCCCTGGGAGGGGGCTCCTACAATGAGCAGTTCTTC
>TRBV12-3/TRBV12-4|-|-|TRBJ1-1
CASSLGVMNTEAFF
TGTGCCAGCAGTTTGGGCGTCATGAACACTGAAGCTTTCTTT
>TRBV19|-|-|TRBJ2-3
CASSMITADTRYF
TGTGCCAGTAGTATGATCACCGCAGATACGCGGTATTTT
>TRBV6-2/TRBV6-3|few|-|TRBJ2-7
CASSTPNSYEQYF
TGTGCCAGCAGTACGCCGAATTCCTACGAGCAGTACTTC
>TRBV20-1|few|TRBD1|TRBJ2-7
CSASTGAAYEQYF
TGCAGTGCGTCGACAGGGGCAGCATACGAGCAGTACTTC
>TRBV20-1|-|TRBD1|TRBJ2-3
CSASDRGDTQYF
TGCAGTGCCTCAGACAGGGGAGATACGCAGTATTTT
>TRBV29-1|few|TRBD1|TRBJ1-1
CSVNTGQGNTEAFF
TGCAGCGTTAATACAGGACAGGGGAACACTGAAGCTTTCTTT
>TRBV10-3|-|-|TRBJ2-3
CAITRAGSTDTQYF
TGTGCCATCACTAGAGCAGGAAGCACAGATACGCAGTATTTT
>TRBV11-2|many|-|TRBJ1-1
CASSLNTNTEAFF
TGTGCCAGCAGCTTAAACACGAACACTGAAGCTTTCTTT
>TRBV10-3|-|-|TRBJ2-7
CAISDLYEQYF
TGTGCCATCAGTGATCTTTACGAGCAGTACTTC
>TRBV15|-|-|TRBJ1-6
CATSRERAGGNSPLHF
TGTGCCACCAGCAGAGAACGGGCCGGAGGAAATTCACCCCTCCACTTT
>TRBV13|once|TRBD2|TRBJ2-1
CASSLGTSGYNEQFF
TGTGCCAGCAGCTTAGGGACTAGCGGCTACAATGAGCAGTTCTTC
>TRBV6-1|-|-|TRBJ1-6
CASSDLTDGESLLHF
TGTGCCAGCAGTGACCTGACGGATGGAGAATCACTCCTCCACTTT
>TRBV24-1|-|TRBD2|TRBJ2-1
CATSETAGAGNEQFF
TGTGCCACCAGTGAAACAGCGGGAGCGGGCAATGAGCAGTTCTTC
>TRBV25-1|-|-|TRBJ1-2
CASTDRLGYTF
TGTGCCAGCACTGACAGGCTTGGCTACACCTTC
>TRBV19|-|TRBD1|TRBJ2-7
CASSIYGTEAYEQYF
TGTGCCAGTAGTATTTATGGGACAGAAGCCTACGAGCAGTACTTC
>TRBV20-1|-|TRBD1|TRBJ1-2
CSATDRGEGYTF
TGCAGTGCCACCGACAGGGGGGAAGGCTACACCTTC
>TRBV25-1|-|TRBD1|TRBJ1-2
CASSEQGAEMYGYTF
TGTGCCAGCAGTGAACAGGGGGCTGAGATGTATGGCTACACCTTC
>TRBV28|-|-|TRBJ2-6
CASSLAAEPSTGANVLTF
TGTGCCAGCAGTTTGGCGGCCGAACCATCAACTGGGGCCAACGTCCTGACTTTC
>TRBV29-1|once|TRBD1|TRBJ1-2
CSVGTGEANYGYTF
TGCAGCGTTGGGACAGGGGAAGCTAACTATGGCTACACCTTC
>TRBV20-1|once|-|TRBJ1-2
CSAPPGDSYGYTF
TGCAGTGCCCCCCCCGGGGATTCCTATGGCTACACCTTC
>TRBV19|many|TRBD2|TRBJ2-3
CASSTHLGGAGDTQYF
TGTGCCAGTAGTACCCACCTCGGGGGGGCAGGAGATACGCAGTATTTT
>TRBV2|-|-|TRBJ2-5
CASSAQAQETQYF
TGTGCCAGCAGTGCCCAGGCACAAGAGACCCAGTACTTC
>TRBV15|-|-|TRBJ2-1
CATSQGMFF
TGTGCCACCAGTCAGGGCATGTTCTTC
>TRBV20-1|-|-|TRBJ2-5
CSASLGQETQYF
TGCAGTGCTAGTTTGGGGCAAGAGACCCAGTACTTC
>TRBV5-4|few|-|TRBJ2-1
CVSSSPGGSSASNEQFF
TGTGTCAGCAGCTCTCCCGGAGGGAGTAGCGCAAGCAATGAGCAGTTCTTC
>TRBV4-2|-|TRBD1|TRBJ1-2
CASSPDRVGYGYTF
TGTGCCAGCAGCCCAGACAGGGTTGGATATGGCTACACCTTC
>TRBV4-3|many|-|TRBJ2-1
CASSQGWEQFF
TGCGCCAGCAGCCAAGGTTGGGAGCAGTTCTTC
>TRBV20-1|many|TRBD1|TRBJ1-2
CSAREHGQGPNYGYTF
TGCAGTGCTAGAGAACACGGACAGGGACCTAACTATGGCTACACCTTC
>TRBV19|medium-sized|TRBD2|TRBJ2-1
CASSIVGGGYNEQFF
TGTGCCAGTAGTATAGTCGGCGGGGGTTACAATGAGCAGTTCTTC
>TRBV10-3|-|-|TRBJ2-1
CAIRGLENEQFF
TGTGCCATCAGGGGACTCGAAAATGAGCAGTTCTTC
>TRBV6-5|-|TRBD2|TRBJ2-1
CASSLGTSGGNEQFF
TGTGCCAGCAGTTTAGGCACTAGCGGGGGCAATGAGCAGTTCTTC
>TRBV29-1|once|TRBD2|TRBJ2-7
CSVDGGGAGYEQYF
TGCAGCGTGGACGGGGGGGGCGCCGGCTACGAGCAGTACTTC